This T cell receptor (beta chain) was profiled in a study of shared clonotypes between healthy human individuals. Execution of the assay was at deep level. Assay: immunoSEQ multiplex PCR; the TCRdb copy retains only in-frame clones and omits some. The table lists about 730,000 clones, 72% of them singletons. Points from the study as a whole: The study generally estimated greater richness for naive than memory subsets.

All donors were Caucasian adults living in Nashville, Tennessee. The CDR3 spans 13 residues. V dropped 4 bases and J dropped 3 bases, with 10 bases sitting between them. Germline loops: CDR1 MDHEN, CDR2 SYDVKM. On this clone itself: Its target is not known.

This TCR derives from a woman aged 25 to 39 in good health. The sequencing sample was made of memory CD4+ T cells sorted from blood. The subset was: CD45RA-negative fraction. The chain carries TRBV28 and TRBJ2-7; D might be TRBD1 or TRBD2, each matching 5 bases. The CDR3 nucleotides read TGTGCCAGCAGTTCGGGGCTCGTCTACGAGCAGTACTTC. This sequence encodes CASSSGLVYEQYF.